This T cell receptor (beta chain) was recovered during a study of cytomegalovirus exposure and HLA in healthy donors. In the study overall: Earlier work reported 90 million to 120 million unique TCR beta sequences from 150 million to 200 million T cells.

In this sample, this clone turned up once. What it recognizes is unknown. The germline V gene encodes CDR1 KGHSH and CDR2 LQKENI. This CDR3 comprises 16 residues. The germline V and J ends were trimmed by 4 bases and 3 bases, with 15 bases remaining between them. Vbeta (60) and Jbeta (13) primers were used in the PCR. TCRdb's table, derived via immunoSEQ multiplex PCR, lists solely in-frame clones and lacks some. Altogether under 300,000 clones are present, around 90% being singletons, with the ten largest covering about 1.7%. Overall study results and limits: Clonal expansion, a later analysis showed, was greater in HLA-associated TCR beta chains than in equally common others. A later analysis linked around 17,000 TCR beta sequences to HLA alleles at 0.05 false discovery rate. By HLA locus, TCR association rates varied in a later analysis, with DRB1 showing the most and HLA-C the fewest.

This chain joins TRBV18 and TRBJ1-4; the D gene is possibly TRBD1 (5 bases). This sequence originates from a girl aged 2-10 years in good health and CMV-seronegative. Sequencing was performed on PBMCs. CDR3: CASSRLVGGANEKLFF. In nucleotides, the CDR3 is TGTGCCAGCTCACGACTAGTCGGGGGAGCTAATGAAAAACTGTTTTTT.